This TCR beta chain was sequenced during a study of cytomegalovirus exposure and HLA in healthy donors. Study observations and caveats: For cytomegalovirus status, the classifier reportedly gave diagnoses with high specificity and sensitivity. In a later analysis, specific HLA alleles were associated with around 17,000 TCR beta sequences at a 0.05 false discovery rate. Some V segments, including TRBV6-2 and TRBV6-3, were excluded as indistinguishable.

This CDR3 is built from 17 residues. The ends lost 2 bases at V and 6 bases at J; junction bases unmatched: 11. Germline V gene sequence: CDR1 MNHEY, CDR2 SMNVEV (reference sequence). In regard to this clone: As yet, its antigen is unknown.

The PCR contained 60 Vbeta and 13 Jbeta primers. Only in-frame clones appear in the TCRdb table, and some are missing; sequencing was by immunoSEQ multiplex PCR. This repertoire shows roughly 190,000 clones, about 80% found once; its top ten account for roughly 15%. The material sequenced was PBMCs. V gene TRBV27 combines with J gene TRBJ2-2; 8 bases match TRBD1. This sequence originates from a woman aged 25 to 39 in good health and CMV-seropositive. CDR3 DNA sequence: TGTGCCAGCAGTTTAACCCCCGGGGACAGGTCCCCCGGGGAGCTGTTTTTT. Residues: CASSLTPGDRSPGELFF.